This TCR beta chain derives from a study of breast tumors, draining lymph nodes, adjacent tissues. Samples came from axillary lymph nodes draining the breast cancer. The CDR3 is 16 residues long. Germline CDR1 reads KGHDR; CDR2 reads SFDVKD. The trim removed 2 bases at V and 7 bases at J, leaving 6 bases unmatched. This clonotype showed up many times. Its cognate antigen is unknown. MiXCR was run by TCRdb on the multiplex PCR reads, yielding one entry per CDR3 protein. This table has roughly 130,000 distinct CDR3 sequences, about 30% appearing once. Study-wide results and limits: Tumors had less TCR diversity than lymph nodes, more than nontumor tissue. Tumor and nontumor repertoires were significantly more similar in luminal-like than in basal-like breast cancer. Most tumor T cells seemingly derive from lymph node, then expand in tumor. That most tumor T cells come from lymph nodes remained unproven.

V usage is TRBV24-1 and J usage is TRBJ1-4; TRBD1 matches at 10 bases. This receptor was obtained from a female donor with breast cancer. Some clones in this sample may be carry-over from other donors' samples. The source material was axillary lymph node tissue. The chain's CDR3 is CATSDSKTGGGEKLFF. The CDR3 DNA sequence: TGTGCCACCAGTGATTCCAAGACAGGGGGCGGTGAAAAACTGTTTTTT.